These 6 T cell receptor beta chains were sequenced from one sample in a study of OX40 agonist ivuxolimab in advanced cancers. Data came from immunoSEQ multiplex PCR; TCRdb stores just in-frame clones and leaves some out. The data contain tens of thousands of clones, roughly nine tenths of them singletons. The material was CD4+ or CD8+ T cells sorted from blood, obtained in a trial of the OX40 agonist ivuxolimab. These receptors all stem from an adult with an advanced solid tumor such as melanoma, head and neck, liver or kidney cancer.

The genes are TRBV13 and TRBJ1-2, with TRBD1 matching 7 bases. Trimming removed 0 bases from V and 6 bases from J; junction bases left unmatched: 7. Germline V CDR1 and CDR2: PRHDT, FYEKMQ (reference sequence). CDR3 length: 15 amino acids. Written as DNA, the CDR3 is TGTGCCAGCAGCTTAGGTCGGGACAGAATGAATGGCTACACCTTC. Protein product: CASSLGRDRMNGYTF.

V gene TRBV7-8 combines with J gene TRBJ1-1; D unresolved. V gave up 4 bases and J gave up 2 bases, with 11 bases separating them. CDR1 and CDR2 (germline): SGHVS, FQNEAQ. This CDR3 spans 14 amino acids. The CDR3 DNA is TGTGCCAGCAGCTCCGGGTCAGTCAACACTGAAGCTTTCTTT. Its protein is CASSSGSVNTEAFF. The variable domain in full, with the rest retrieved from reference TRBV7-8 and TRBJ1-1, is GAGVSQSPRYKVAKRGQDVALRCDPISGHVSLFWYQQALGQGPEFLTYFQNEAQLDKSGLPSDRFFAERPEGSVSTLKIQRTQQEDSAVYLCASSSGSVNTEAFFGQGTRLTVV.

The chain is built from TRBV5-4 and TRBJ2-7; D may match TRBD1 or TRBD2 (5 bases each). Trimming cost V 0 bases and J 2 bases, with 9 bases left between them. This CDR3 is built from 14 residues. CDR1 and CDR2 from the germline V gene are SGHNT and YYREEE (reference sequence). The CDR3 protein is CASSLVGTTYEQYF. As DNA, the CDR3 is TGTGCCAGCAGCTTGGTAGGGACCACCTACGAGCAGTACTTC.

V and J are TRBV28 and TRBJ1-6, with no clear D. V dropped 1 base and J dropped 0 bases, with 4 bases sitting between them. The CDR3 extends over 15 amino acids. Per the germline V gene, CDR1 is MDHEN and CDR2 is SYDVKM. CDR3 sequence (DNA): TGTGCCAGCAGTTTATTACCCTCCTATAATTCACCCCTCCACTTT. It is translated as CASSLLPSYNSPLHF.

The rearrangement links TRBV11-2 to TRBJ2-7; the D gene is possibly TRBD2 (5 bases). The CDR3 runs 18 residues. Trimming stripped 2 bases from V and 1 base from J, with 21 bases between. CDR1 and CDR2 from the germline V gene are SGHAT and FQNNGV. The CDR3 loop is CASSLLRGLTISSYEQYF. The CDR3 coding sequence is TGTGCCAGCAGCTTACTTCGGGGTTTGACGATTTCGTCCTACGAGCAGTACTTC.

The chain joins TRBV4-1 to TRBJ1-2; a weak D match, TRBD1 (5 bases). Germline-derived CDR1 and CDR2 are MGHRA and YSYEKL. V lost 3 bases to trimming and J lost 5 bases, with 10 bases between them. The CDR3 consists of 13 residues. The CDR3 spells CASSHGTEYGYTF. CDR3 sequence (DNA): TGCGCCAGCAGCCACGGGACGGAATATGGCTACACCTTC.